One sample yielded the 19 T cell receptor beta chains listed below, sequenced in a study of T cell responses to AZD1222 COVID-19 vaccine. Profiling relied on immunoSEQ multiplex PCR, and the TCRdb table lists in-frame clones only, not all of them. The sample lists 95,000 to 110,000 clones; roughly 91% were seen once. The sample consisted of peripheral blood, taken on day 0 of AZD1222 vaccination. The receptors stem from an adult in good health.

Of note for this clone: Other DNA sequences in this sample translate to the same CDR3. The chain has TRBV6-5 and TRBJ1-2, with D possibly TRBD1 on 5 matching bases. Germline V gives CDR1 MNHEY, CDR2 SVGAGI. This CDR3 contains 13 residues. V was trimmed by 6 bases and J by 5 bases, leaving 13 bases between them. In DNA form, the CDR3 reads TGTGCCAGCAGCCGGGACCGAGATTATGGCTACACCTTC. Its translation is CASSRDRDYGYTF.

V gene TRBV11-2 combines with J gene TRBJ2-2; D is uncertain. The CDR3 runs to 16 residues. Trimming took off 2 bases at V and 0 bases at J, with 10 bases between the two ends. Germline V CDR1 and CDR2: SGHAT, FQNNGV. The CDR3 loop is CASSLQTHANTGELFF. In nucleotides, the CDR3 is TGTGCCAGCAGCTTACAAACACACGCGAACACCGGGGAGCTGTTTTTT.

A note on this clone: This sample includes further DNA sequences coding for the same CDR3. The rearrangement uses TRBV18 and TRBJ1-1; D not resolved. CDR3 length equals 13 residues. Germline lookup yields CDR1 KGHSH and CDR2 LQKENI. The V gene lost 3 bases and the J gene lost 4 bases, with 9 bases spanning the gap. The CDR3 DNA reads as TGTGCCAGCTCACCGGAGGGTGGCACTGAAGCTTTCTTT. Translation: CASSPEGGTEAFF. Combining the CDR3 with reference TRBV18 and TRBJ1-1 gives the whole variable domain NAGVMQNPRHLVRRRGQEARLRCSPMKGHSHVYWYRQLPEEGLKFMVYLQKENIIDESGMPKERFSAEFPKEGPSILRIQQVVRGDSAAYFCASSPEGGTEAFFGQGTRLTVV.

The chain employs TRBV5-1 and TRBJ1-1, with 8 bases matching TRBD1. With 3 bases clipped from V and 4 bases from J, the junction kept 8 bases outside the gene matches. Germline V gene lookup returns CDR1 SGHRS and CDR2 YFSETQ. This CDR3 is built from 15 residues. CDR3 loop: CASSSQGGQSTEAFF. In DNA form, the CDR3 reads TGCGCCAGCAGCTCACAGGGGGGTCAGAGCACTGAAGCTTTCTTT.

The chain couples TRBV5-4 to TRBJ1-2; tentatively, D is TRBD1 (6 bases). Trimming shortened V by 0 bases and J by 5 bases, and 14 bases separated the two germline ends. Germline-derived CDR1 and CDR2 are SGHNT and YYREEE (reference sequence). The CDR3 runs 15 residues. For the CDR3, the DNA is TGTGCCAGCAGCTTGGGAGAAAACAGGGTATATGGCTACACCTTC. It yields the protein CASSLGENRVYGYTF.

The rearrangement uses TRBV7-8 and TRBJ2-3; tentative D call: TRBD2 (6 bases). This CDR3 region has 14 residues. CDR1 is SGHVS, CDR2 FQNEAQ, per germline. Trimming took 5 bases from V and 5 from J, leaving 14 bases between them. As DNA, the CDR3 is TGTGCCAGCAGCGACCGGGGGTTCGGAGATACGCAGTATTTT. Protein: CASSDRGFGDTQYF.

The rearrangement joins TRBV25-1 to TRBJ1-1; 7 bases are shared with TRBD1. The germline CDR1 and CDR2 sequences are MGHDK and SYGVNS. CDR3 length: 14 amino acids. J was trimmed by 10 bases and V by 3 bases; bases with no gene match: 11. DNA of the CDR3: TGTGCCAGCAGTGACCGGACGGACAGGCGGCGAGCTTTCTTT. This encodes CASSDRTDRRRAFF.

The chain carries TRBV28 and TRBJ1-2; D remains unclear. Trimming left V 0 bases short and J 2 bases short, with 10 bases between. Germline values: CDR1 MDHEN, CDR2 SYDVKM. The CDR3 has 15 residues. The CDR3 reads CASSLWAGSNYGYTF. CDR3 sequence (DNA): TGTGCCAGCAGTTTATGGGCAGGATCCAACTATGGCTACACCTTC.

The V call is TRBV3-1 (or the pseudogene TRBV3-2), the J call TRBJ1-3; no definite D call. This CDR3 spans 12 amino acids. From germline, CDR1 is LGHDT and CDR2 YNNKEL (reference sequence). V gave up 6 bases and J gave up 7 bases, with 10 bases separating them. CDR3 loop: CASSSEGNTIYF. CDR3 DNA: TGTGCCAGCAGTTCCGAAGGGAACACCATATATTTT.

The chain employs TRBV6-5 and TRBJ1-5, with D maybe TRBD1 (5 bases). The CDR3 runs 16 residues. Germline-derived CDR1 and CDR2 are MNHEY and SVGAGI. The V end lost 4 bases, the J end lost 0 bases, and 13 bases lay between the germline ends. The CDR3 bases are TGTGCCAGCAGTTCCCTCGGGACTTCTAGCAATCAGCCCCAGCATTTT. Protein product: CASSSLGTSSNQPQHF.

Only one count was recorded for this clone. The V gene is TRBV9, the J gene TRBJ1-1, with D unresolved. CDR3 length: 14 amino acids. The germline V gene has CDR1 SGDLS and CDR2 YYNGEE. V lost 0 bases and J 0 bases, leaving 6 bases between the germline ends. The chain's CDR3 is CASSVEGLNTEAFF. DNA for the CDR3: TGTGCCAGCAGCGTAGAAGGCCTGAACACTGAAGCTTTCTTT.

The genes are TRBV11-3 and TRBJ2-1; D perhaps matches TRBD2 (6 bases). CDR3 length: 13 amino acids. Germline CDR1 and CDR2: SGHNT and YENEEA. V was pared by 5 bases and J by 8 bases, with 13 bases between. CDR3 loop: CASSGDSRDEQFF. The DNA for the CDR3 is TGTGCCAGCAGCGGGGACTCTCGGGATGAGCAGTTCTTC.

This sequence joins TRBV6-6 and TRBJ2-2; weak D call: TRBD2 (6 bases). The germline V gene has CDR1 MNHNY and CDR2 SVGAGI (reference sequence). This CDR3 is 16 amino acids long. V was trimmed by 2 bases and J by 3 bases, leaving 13 bases between them. CDR3 in amino acids: CASSYRDFGHTGELFF. The DNA for the CDR3 is TGTGCCAGCAGTTACCGGGACTTTGGTCACACCGGGGAGCTGTTTTTT.

The chain is built from TRBV3-1 (or the pseudogene TRBV3-2) and TRBJ1-1; maybe TRBD1 (5 bases). Germline V CDR1 and CDR2: LGHDT, YNNKEL (reference sequence). The CDR3 runs to 14 residues. V lost 5 bases to trimming and J lost 4 bases, with 14 bases between them. CDR3 in amino acids: CASSGGRGPTEAFF. CDR3 bases: TGTGCCAGCAGCGGGGGGAGGGGCCCCACTGAAGCTTTCTTT.

This chain connects TRBV28 to TRBJ1-2; D gene ambiguous. CDR3 length equals 13 residues. V lost 6 bases to trimming and J lost 5 bases, with 13 bases between them. Germline V gene sequence: CDR1 MDHEN, CDR2 SYDVKM. The CDR3 nucleotides are TGTGCCAGCAGCCTAACAGTAACGTATGGCTACACCTTC. Protein product: CASSLTVTYGYTF.

The chain's CDR3 is CASNSGVEETQYF. CDR3 nucleotide sequence: TGTGCCAGCAACTCCGGGGTGGAGGAGACCCAGTACTTC. The chain combines TRBV5-4 with TRBJ2-5; D is possibly TRBD2 (5 bases). From germline, CDR1 is SGHNT and CDR2 YYREEE (reference sequence). Trimming removed 6 bases at V and 5 bases at J, with 14 bases between. CDR3 length equals 13 residues.

The V and J genes are TRBV5-1 and TRBJ2-5; D gene ambiguous. The CDR3 is made up of 11 amino acids. In germline, CDR1 is SGHRS, CDR2 YFSETQ. Trimming stripped 1 base from V and 5 bases from J, with 3 bases between. The CDR3: CASSLRETQYF. In DNA, the CDR3 is TGCGCCAGCAGCTTGAGGGAGACCCAGTACTTC.

The CDR3 coding sequence is TGTGCCAGCACCGACGCGGGTGGAGTCGGGGAGCTGTTTTTT. Translation: CASTDAGGVGELFF. The chain couples TRBV11-1 to TRBJ2-2; possibly TRBD2 for D (5 bases). V was trimmed by 7 bases and J by 7 bases, leaving 16 bases between them. The CDR3 runs to 14 residues. CDR1 and CDR2 (germline): SGHAT, FQDESV (reference sequence).

The rearrangement uses TRBV5-1 and TRBJ1-4; D is ambiguous. Germline loops: CDR1 SGHRS, CDR2 YFSETQ. The CDR3 covers 15 residues. The germline V and J ends were trimmed by 0 bases and 0 bases, with 6 bases remaining between them. The CDR3 DNA follows: TGCGCCAGCAGCTTGGTGCCCGCAACTAATGAAAAACTGTTTTTT. The encoded protein is CASSLVPATNEKLFF.